This TCR beta chain was sequenced for a study of human T cells and chemical hapten exposure. Study in general: Weekly scalp doses of diphenylcyclopropenone were given to patients during the approximately 23-week study. Read at 6 days, the patch tests placed 0.01% DPC on the upper back. Whole-study results and caveats: Because all patients had alopecia, their immune responses might differ from healthy ones.

The V end was cut by 6 bases, the J end by 1 base, with 9 bases between. The CDR3 totals 13 residues. In germline, CDR1 is MNHEY, CDR2 SVGEGT. Time point of the sample: patch test 2, 6 weeks after DPC sensitization. As to treatment: therapeutic diphenylcyclopropenone sensitization with weekly scalp DPC. TCRdb processed the RACE reads anew with MiXCR; each CDR3 protein has one entry. The table has about 380,000 distinct CDR3 sequences, about 6.9% seen once. A remark on this clonotype: The target antigen is unknown.

This chain joins TRBV6-2 or TRBV6-3 and TRBJ2-5; no definite D call. Sequencing used whole blood, obtained in connection with sensitization to the hapten diphenylcyclopropenone (DPC). The clonotype was recovered from a woman aged 18-30 years with alopecia areata. Some clones in this sample may be carry-over from other donors' samples. The CDR3 DNA sequence: TGTGCCAGCAGCGACCGAATCCAAGAGACCCAGTACTTC. Its protein product is CASSDRIQETQYF.